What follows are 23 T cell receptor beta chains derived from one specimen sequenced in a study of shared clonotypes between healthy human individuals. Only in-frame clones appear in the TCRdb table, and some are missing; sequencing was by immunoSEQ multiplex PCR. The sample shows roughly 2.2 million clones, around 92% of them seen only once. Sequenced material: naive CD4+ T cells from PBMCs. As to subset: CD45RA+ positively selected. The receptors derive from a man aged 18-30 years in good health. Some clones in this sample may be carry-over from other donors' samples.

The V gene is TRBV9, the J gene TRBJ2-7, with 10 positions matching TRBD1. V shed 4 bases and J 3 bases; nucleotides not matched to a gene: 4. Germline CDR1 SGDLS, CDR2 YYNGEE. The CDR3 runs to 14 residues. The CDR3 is CASSQGQGFYEQYF. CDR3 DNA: TGTGCCAGCAGCCAGGGACAGGGGTTCTACGAGCAGTACTTC.

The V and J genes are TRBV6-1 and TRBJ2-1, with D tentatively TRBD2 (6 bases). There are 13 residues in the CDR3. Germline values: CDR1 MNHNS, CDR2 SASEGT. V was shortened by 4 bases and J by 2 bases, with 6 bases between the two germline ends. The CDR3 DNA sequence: TGTGCCAGCAGTGGACTAGCCTACAATGAGCAGTTCTTC. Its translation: CASSGLAYNEQFF.

CDR3 sequence: CASSDFHEQYF. In DNA form, the CDR3 reads TGTGCCAGCAGTGATTTCCACGAGCAGTACTTC. The V gene is TRBV6-1, the J gene TRBJ2-7; D unclear. Germline-derived CDR1 and CDR2 are MNHNS and SASEGT. The CDR3 has 11 amino acids. V was trimmed by 3 bases and J by 5 bases, leaving 5 bases between them.

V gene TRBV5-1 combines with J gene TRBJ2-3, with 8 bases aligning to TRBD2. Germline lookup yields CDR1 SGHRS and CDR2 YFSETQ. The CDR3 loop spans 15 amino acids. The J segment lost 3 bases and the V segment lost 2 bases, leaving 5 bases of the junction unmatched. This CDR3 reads CASSLYRGGTDTQYF. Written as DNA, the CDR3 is TGCGCCAGCAGCTTATATCGCGGGGGGACAGATACGCAGTATTTT.

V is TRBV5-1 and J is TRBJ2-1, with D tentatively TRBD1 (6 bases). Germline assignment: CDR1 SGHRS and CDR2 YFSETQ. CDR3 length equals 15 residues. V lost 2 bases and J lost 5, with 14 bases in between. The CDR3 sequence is CASSLTGIGNNEQFF. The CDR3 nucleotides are TGCGCCAGCAGCTTAACAGGGATAGGCAACAATGAGCAGTTCTTC. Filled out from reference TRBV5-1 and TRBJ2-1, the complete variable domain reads KAGVTQTPRYLIKTRGQQVTLSCSPISGHRSVSWYQQTPGQGLQFLFEYFSETQRNKGNFPGRFSGRQFSNSRSEMNVSTLELGDSALYLCASSLTGIGNNEQFFGPGTRLTVL.

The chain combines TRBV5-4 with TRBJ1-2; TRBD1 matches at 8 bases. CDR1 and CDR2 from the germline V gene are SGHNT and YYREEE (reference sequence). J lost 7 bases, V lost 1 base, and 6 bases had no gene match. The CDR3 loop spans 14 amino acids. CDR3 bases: TGTGCCAGCAGCTTGACCCAGGGGGCGCGTGGCTACACCTTC. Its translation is CASSLTQGARGYTF. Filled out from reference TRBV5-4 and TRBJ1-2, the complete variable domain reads ETGVTQSPTHLIKTRGQQVTLRCSSQSGHNTVSWYQQALGQGPQFIFQYYREEENGRGNFPPRFSGLQFPNYSSELNVNALELDDSALYLCASSLTQGARGYTFGSGTRLTVV.

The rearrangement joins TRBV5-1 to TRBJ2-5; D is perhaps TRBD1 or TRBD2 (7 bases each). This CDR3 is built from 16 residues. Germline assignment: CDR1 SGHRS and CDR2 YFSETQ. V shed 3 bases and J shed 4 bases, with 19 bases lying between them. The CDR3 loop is CASSYSQGGSGETQYF. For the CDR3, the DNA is TGCGCCAGCAGCTATTCCCAGGGGGGGAGTGGAGAGACCCAGTACTTC. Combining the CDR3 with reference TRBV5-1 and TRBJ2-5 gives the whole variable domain KAGVTQTPRYLIKTRGQQVTLSCSPISGHRSVSWYQQTPGQGLQFLFEYFSETQRNKGNFPGRFSGRQFSNSRSEMNVSTLELGDSALYLCASSYSQGGSGETQYFGPGTRLLVL.

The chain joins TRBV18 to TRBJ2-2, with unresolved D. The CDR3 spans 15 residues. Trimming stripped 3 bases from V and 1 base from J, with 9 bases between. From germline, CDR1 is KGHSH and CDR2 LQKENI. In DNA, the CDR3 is TGTGCCAGCTCACCGACGCTAGGGAACACCGGGGAGCTGTTTTTT. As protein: CASSPTLGNTGELFF. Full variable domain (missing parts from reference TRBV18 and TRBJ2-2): NAGVMQNPRHLVRRRGQEARLRCSPMKGHSHVYWYRQLPEEGLKFMVYLQKENIIDESGMPKERFSAEFPKEGPSILRIQQVVRGDSAAYFCASSPTLGNTGELFFGEGSRLTVL.

CDR3 amino acids: CASSSITQDYTGELFF. In DNA, the CDR3 is TGTGCCAGCAGCTCCATTACACAGGACTACACCGGGGAGCTGTTTTTT. The chain joins TRBV7-6 to TRBJ2-2; the D call may be TRBD1 or TRBD2 (5 bases each). V lost 4 bases, J lost 3 bases, and 15 bases lay in between. CDR3 length: 16 amino acids. Germline V gene lookup returns CDR1 SGHVS and CDR2 FNYEAQ. Based on the CDR3 plus reference TRBV7-6 and TRBJ2-2, the full variable domain is GAGVSQSPRYKVTKRGQDVALRCDPISGHVSLYWYRQALGQGPEFLTYFNYEAQQDKSGLPNDRFSAERPEGSISTLTIQRTEQRDSAMYRCASSSITQDYTGELFFGEGSRLTVL.

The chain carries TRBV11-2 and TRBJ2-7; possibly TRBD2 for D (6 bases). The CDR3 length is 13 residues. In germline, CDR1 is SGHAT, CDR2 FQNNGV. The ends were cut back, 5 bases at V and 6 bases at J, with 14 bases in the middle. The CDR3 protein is CASSNDPAGEQYF. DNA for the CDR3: TGTGCCAGCAGCAACGACCCAGCGGGCGAGCAGTACTTC.

The CDR3 sequence: CSVEEGGTSDTQYF. CDR3 DNA: TGCAGCGTTGAAGAGGGTGGGACCTCAGATACGCAGTATTTT. V gene TRBV29-1 combines with J gene TRBJ2-3; D assignment may be TRBD1 or TRBD2 (5 bases each). The CDR3 loop spans 14 amino acids. Trimming removed 0 bases at V and 4 bases at J, with 11 bases between. Germline loops: CDR1 SQVTM, CDR2 ANQGSEA.

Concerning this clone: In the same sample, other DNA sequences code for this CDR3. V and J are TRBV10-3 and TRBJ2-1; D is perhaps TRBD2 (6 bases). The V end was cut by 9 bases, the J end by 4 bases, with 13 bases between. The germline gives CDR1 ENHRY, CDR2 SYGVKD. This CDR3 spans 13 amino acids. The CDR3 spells CAISGTAYNEQFF. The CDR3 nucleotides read TGTGCCATTTCCGGGACTGCTTACAATGAGCAGTTCTTC.

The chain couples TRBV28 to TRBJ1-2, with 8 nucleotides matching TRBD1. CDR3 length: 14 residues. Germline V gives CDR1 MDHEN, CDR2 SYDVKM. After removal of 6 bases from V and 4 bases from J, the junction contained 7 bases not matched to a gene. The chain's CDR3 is CASRTGQGPYGYTF. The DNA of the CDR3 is TGTGCCAGCAGGACCGGACAGGGTCCCTATGGCTACACCTTC.

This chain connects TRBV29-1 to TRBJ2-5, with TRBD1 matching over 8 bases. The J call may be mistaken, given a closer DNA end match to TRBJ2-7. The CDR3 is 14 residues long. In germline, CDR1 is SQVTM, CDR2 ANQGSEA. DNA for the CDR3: TGCAGCGTTGGGGGACAGGCCGGGGTCTACGAGCAGTACTTC. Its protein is CSVGGQAGVYEQYF.

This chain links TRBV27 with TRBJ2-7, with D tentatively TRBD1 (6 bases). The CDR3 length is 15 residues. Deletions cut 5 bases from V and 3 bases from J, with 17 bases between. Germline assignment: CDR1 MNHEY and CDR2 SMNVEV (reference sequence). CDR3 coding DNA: TGTGCCAGCAGTCCGCAGACAGGCCGACTCTACGAGCAGTACTTC. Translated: CASSPQTGRLYEQYF.

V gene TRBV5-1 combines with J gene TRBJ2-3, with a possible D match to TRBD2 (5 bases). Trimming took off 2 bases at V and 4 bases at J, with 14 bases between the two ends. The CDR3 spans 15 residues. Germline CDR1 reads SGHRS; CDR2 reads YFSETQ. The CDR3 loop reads CASSLTTTGADTQYF. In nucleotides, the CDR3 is TGCGCCAGCAGCTTAACTACCACCGGGGCAGATACGCAGTATTTT.

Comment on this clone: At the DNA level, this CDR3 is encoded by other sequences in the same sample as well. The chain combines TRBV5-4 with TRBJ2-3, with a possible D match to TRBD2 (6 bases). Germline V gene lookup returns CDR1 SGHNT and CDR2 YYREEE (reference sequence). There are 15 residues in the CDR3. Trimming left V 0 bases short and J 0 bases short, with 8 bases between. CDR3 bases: TGTGCCAGCAGCTTGGAGAGCGGGAGCACAGATACGCAGTATTTT. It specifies CASSLESGSTDTQYF.

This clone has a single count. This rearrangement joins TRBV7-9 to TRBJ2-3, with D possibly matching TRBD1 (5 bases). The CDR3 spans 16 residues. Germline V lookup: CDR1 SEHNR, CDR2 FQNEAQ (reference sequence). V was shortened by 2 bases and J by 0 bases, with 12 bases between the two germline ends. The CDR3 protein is CASSLRQGPSTDTQYF. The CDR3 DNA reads TGTGCCAGCAGCTTACGCCAGGGCCCCAGCACAGATACGCAGTATTTT.

Written as DNA, the CDR3 is TGTGCCAGCAGCCGAGGACGTGGGGGAGTCGGGGAGCTGTTTTTT. This encodes CASSRGRGGVGELFF. The chain couples TRBV4-2 to TRBJ2-2; D may correspond to TRBD1 or TRBD2 (5 bases each). This CDR3 is 15 amino acids long. The germline V gene has CDR1 LGHNA and CDR2 YNFKEQ. The V end lost 4 bases, the J end lost 7 bases, and 16 bases lay between the germline ends.

CDR3 residues: CASSSSSDSSTDTQYF. The CDR3 DNA reads TGTGCCAGCAGCTCCTCCAGCGATTCTAGCACAGATACGCAGTATTTT. This chain connects TRBV5-4 to TRBJ2-3; unclear D gene. V was cut by 3 bases and J by 0 bases, with 14 bases left in between. The germline gives CDR1 SGHNT, CDR2 YYREEE (reference sequence). The length of the CDR3 is 16 residues.

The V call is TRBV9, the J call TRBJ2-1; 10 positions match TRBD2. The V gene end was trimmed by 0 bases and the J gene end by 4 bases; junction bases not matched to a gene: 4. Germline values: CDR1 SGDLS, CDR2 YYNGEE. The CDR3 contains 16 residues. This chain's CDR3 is CASSVGTSGFYNEQFF. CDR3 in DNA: TGTGCCAGCAGCGTAGGGACTAGCGGATTTTACAATGAGCAGTTCTTC.

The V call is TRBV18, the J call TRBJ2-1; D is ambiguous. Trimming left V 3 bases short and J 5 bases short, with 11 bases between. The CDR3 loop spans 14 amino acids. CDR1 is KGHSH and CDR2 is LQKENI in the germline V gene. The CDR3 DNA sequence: TGTGCCAGCTCACCGGGCGTACCCAACAATGAGCAGTTCTTC. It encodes CASSPGVPNNEQFF.

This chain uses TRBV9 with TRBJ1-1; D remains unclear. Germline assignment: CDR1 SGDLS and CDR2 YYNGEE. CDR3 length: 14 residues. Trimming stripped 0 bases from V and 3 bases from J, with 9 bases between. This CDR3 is CASSVDGSYTEAFF. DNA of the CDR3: TGTGCCAGCAGCGTAGACGGATCGTACACTGAAGCTTTCTTT.